Listed below are T cell receptor beta chains from one sample, sequenced in a study of T cell changes during pregnancy in multiple sclerosis. This table comes from immunoSEQ multiplex PCR, and its TCRdb copy is limited to in-frame clones, with some not included. The sample contains about 83,000 clones, 90% to 95% of which appear only once. The source was peripheral blood, collected in the second trimester of pregnancy. These receptors were collected from a female donor with multiple sclerosis, enrolled in a pregnancy study. Both conserved end residues are part of each CDR3. D genes are given only for firm matches. Not all rows give a size; the values are once, few, many and, for expanded clones, a class.

V gene	clone size	D gene	J gene	CDR3 protein	CDR3 DNA
TRBV28	.	TRBD2	TRBJ2-7	CASSPPGLAGISYEQYF	TGTGCCAGCAGTCCGCCGGGACTAGCGGGTATTTCCTACGAGCAGTACTTC
TRBV7-2	once	TRBD1	TRBJ2-7	CASSLTTGAPYEQYF	TGTGCCAGCAGCCTGACCACAGGGGCCCCATACGAGCAGTACTTC
TRBV18	.	TRBD2	TRBJ2-1	CASSPLAGGTSNEQFF	TGTGCCAGCTCACCACTGGCGGGAGGAACTAGTAATGAGCAGTTCTTC
TRBV30	.	TRBD1	TRBJ1-5	CAWSPTGGGQPQHF	TGTGCCTGGAGTCCAACAGGGGGAGGCCAGCCCCAGCATTTT
TRBV6-6	.	.	TRBJ2-1	CASKTGLATGDEQFF	TGTGCCAGCAAGACAGGGCTAGCGACTGGGGATGAGCAGTTCTTC
TRBV5-6	.	.	TRBJ2-7	CASSLRREYEQYF	TGTGCCAGCAGCTTGCGCAGGGAATACGAGCAGTACTTC
TRBV11-3	.	.	TRBJ1-4	CASSSRVMEKLFF	TGTGCCAGCAGCTCCAGGGTAATGGAAAAACTGTTTTTT
TRBV6-1	.	.	TRBJ2-7	CASTPPGVREQYF	TGTGCCAGCACTCCCCCGGGGGTTCGAGAGCAGTACTTC
TRBV4-1	.	.	TRBJ2-6	CASSQERGSGANVLTF	TGCGCCAGCAGCCAAGAAAGGGGGTCTGGGGCCAACGTCCTGACTTTC
TRBV28	.	TRBD1	TRBJ2-7	CASSFLLGQGYEQYF	TGTGCCAGCAGCTTCCTCTTGGGACAGGGGTACGAGCAGTACTTC
TRBV27	.	TRBD2	TRBJ2-7	CASSSRGGGAYEQYF	TGTGCCAGCAGTTCCCGGGGGGGCGGGGCCTACGAGCAGTACTTC
TRBV6-1	few	.	TRBJ1-1	CASRDRTEAFF	TGTGCCAGCCGCGACAGAACTGAAGCTTTCTTT
TRBV11-2	.	.	TRBJ2-7	CASSSLRGATYEQYF	TGTGCCAGCAGCTCCCTCCGAGGTGCTACCTACGAGCAGTACTTC
TRBV7-8	.	.	TRBJ1-1	CASSLYGGNTEAFF	TGTGCCAGCAGCTTATACGGGGGGAACACTGAAGCTTTCTTT
TRBV7-8	.	TRBD2	TRBJ2-1	CASSVRGTSAYNEQFF	TGTGCCAGCAGCGTGCGCGGGACTAGCGCGTACAATGAGCAGTTCTTC
TRBV6-4	.	.	TRBJ1-2	CASSEFAGSNYGYTF	TGTGCCAGCAGTGAGTTTGCGGGTTCGAACTATGGCTACACCTTC
TRBV11-3	.	TRBD2	TRBJ2-1	CASSLSGRADNEQFF	TGTGCCAGCAGCCTTAGCGGGAGAGCAGACAATGAGCAGTTCTTC
TRBV5-1	.	TRBD1	TRBJ2-2	CASSGTAGTNTGELFF	TGCGCCAGCAGCGGGACAGCCGGGACGAACACCGGGGAGCTGTTTTTT
TRBV27	.	.	TRBJ1-2	CASSSNRDPFYGYTF	TGTGCCAGCAGTTCGAACAGGGACCCTTTCTATGGCTACACCTTC
TRBV19	.	.	TRBJ2-7	CASSISGGNRDEQYF	TGTGCCAGTAGTATATCTGGAGGGAATCGCGACGAGCAGTACTTC
TRBV5-1	.	.	TRBJ1-4	CASSPQRATNEKLFF	TGCGCCAGCAGTCCACAACGTGCAACTAATGAAAAACTGTTTTTT
TRBV5-1	.	.	TRBJ2-7	CASSLDAGRTYEQYF	TGCGCCAGCAGCTTGGATGCGGGGAGAACCTACGAGCAGTACTTC
TRBV15	.	TRBD2	TRBJ2-1	CATSTPSGAYNEQFF	TGTGCCACCAGCACGCCTAGCGGGGCCTACAATGAGCAGTTCTTC
TRBV18	.	TRBD1	TRBJ2-7	CASSLDRGPYEQYF	TGTGCCAGCTCCTTGGACAGGGGGCCCTACGAGCAGTACTTC
TRBV5-5	.	.	TRBJ1-2	CASSLSQGTDGYTF	TGTGCCAGCAGCTTGTCCCAGGGAACAGATGGCTACACCTTC
TRBV5-4	once	.	TRBJ1-1	CASSLLDSNTEAFF	TGTGCCAGCAGCTTGCTGGACAGCAACACTGAAGCTTTCTTT
TRBV19	.	TRBD1	TRBJ1-5	CASCSGTGFFSNQPQHF	TGTGCCAGTTGCTCCGGGACAGGGTTTTTTAGCAATCAGCCCCAGCATTTT
TRBV6-1	.	.	TRBJ2-2	CATGEGRTGELFF	TGTGCCACCGGGGAAGGGCGAACCGGGGAGCTGTTTTTT
TRBV6-1	.	.	TRBJ1-2	CASSGGQTGYTF	TGTGCCAGCAGTGGCGGACAGACTGGCTACACCTTC
TRBV19	.	TRBD1	TRBJ2-2	CASSSGQGYTGELFF	TGTGCCAGTAGTAGCGGACAGGGATACACCGGGGAGCTGTTTTTT
TRBV6-1	.	.	TRBJ1-1	CASNIFPGGDTEAFF	TGTGCCAGCAATATTTTCCCGGGGGGGGACACTGAAGCTTTCTTT
TRBV30	.	.	TRBJ2-7	CAWRSGYEQYF	TGTGCCTGGAGGTCAGGGTACGAGCAGTACTTC
TRBV27	once	.	TRBJ1-3	CASSLRGASGNTIYF	TGTGCCAGCAGTCTCCGGGGGGCCTCTGGAAACACCATATATTTT
TRBV5-1	.	TRBD1	TRBJ1-2	CASSLTGTGAAGTF	TGCGCCAGCAGCTTAACCGGGACAGGGGCCGCTGGCACCTTC
TRBV5-1	.	.	TRBJ2-4	CASPATGMRAKNIQYF	TGCGCCAGCCCCGCCACCGGGATGCGGGCCAAAAACATTCAGTACTTC
TRBV18	.	TRBD2	TRBJ2-3	CASSQPSGPRTDTQYF	TGTGCCAGCTCACAACCTAGCGGGCCTCGCACAGATACGCAGTATTTT
TRBV7-6	.	TRBD2	TRBJ2-5	CASSLPAGGETQYF	TGTGCCAGCAGTCTCCCGGCGGGGGGAGAGACCCAGTACTTC
TRBV19	.	TRBD1	TRBJ1-1	CASAGTGGRTEAFF	TGTGCCAGTGCCGGGACAGGGGGCCGAACTGAAGCTTTCTTT
TRBV18	.	.	TRBJ2-3	CASSPTRDSDTQYF	TGTGCCAGCTCACCGACTAGGGACTCAGATACGCAGTATTTT
TRBV4-1	.	TRBD1	TRBJ1-4	CASSLRDSPEKLFF	TGCGCCAGCAGCCTCCGGGACAGCCCTGAAAAACTGTTTTTT
TRBV6-5	.	.	TRBJ1-2	CASSYSKQGSYGYTF	TGTGCCAGCAGTTACTCGAAACAGGGAAGCTATGGCTACACCTTC
TRBV5-1	.	.	TRBJ2-7	CASSLEGGSGYEQYF	TGCGCCAGCAGCTTGGAAGGGGGATCGGGATACGAGCAGTACTTC
TRBV28	.	TRBD1	TRBJ1-2	CASSYGLRDRDYGYTF	TGTGCCAGCAGTTATGGACTCCGGGACAGGGACTATGGCTACACCTTC
TRBV10-1	once	TRBD2	TRBJ2-3	CASSESRAGVGSDTQYF	TGCGCCAGCAGTGAGTCTCGGGCGGGAGTTGGTTCGGATACGCAGTATTTT
TRBV7-9	.	TRBD2	TRBJ2-2	CASSPRTSGRPAPGELFF	TGTGCCAGCAGCCCAAGGACTAGCGGGAGGCCGGCTCCCGGGGAGCTGTTTTTT
TRBV19	.	TRBD2	TRBJ2-7	CASSMAGGGSYEQYF	TGTGCCAGTAGTATGGCTGGGGGGGGGTCCTACGAGCAGTACTTC
TRBV6-1	.	TRBD2	TRBJ2-2	CATTSGSVTGELFF	TGTGCCACAACCAGCGGGAGTGTGACCGGGGAGCTGTTTTTT
TRBV9	.	TRBD2	TRBJ2-3	CASSAVAGARSAQYF	TGTGCCAGCAGCGCCGTAGCGGGGGCCCGTAGTGCGCAGTATTTT
TRBV7-6	.	TRBD2	TRBJ2-1	CASSLTSGSYSYNEQFF	TGTGCCAGCAGCTTAACTAGCGGGAGCTACTCCTACAATGAGCAGTTCTTC
TRBV10-3	.	.	TRBJ2-3	CAISELATDTQYF	TGTGCCATCAGTGAGTTAGCCACAGATACGCAGTATTTT
TRBV7-9	.	TRBD1	TRBJ1-1	CASSHSSGTGQAFF	TGTGCCAGCAGCCATTCTTCCGGGACAGGGCAAGCTTTCTTT
TRBV5-1	.	.	TRBJ2-7	CASSLVSSYEQYF	TGCGCCAGCAGCTTGGTCAGCTCCTACGAGCAGTACTTC
TRBV13	.	.	TRBJ2-7	CASSFLSYEQYF	TGTGCCAGCAGCTTCCTCTCCTACGAGCAGTACTTC
TRBV4-1	.	.	TRBJ2-1	CASSPGSRDEQFF	TGCGCCAGCAGCCCAGGAAGCAGGGATGAGCAGTTCTTC
TRBV9	.	.	TRBJ2-7	CASSAQGNEQYF	TGTGCCAGCAGCGCACAGGGCAACGAGCAGTACTTC
TRBV5-1	.	TRBD1	TRBJ2-7	CASSLGTGEYYEQYF	TGCGCCAGCAGCTTGGGGACAGGGGAATACTACGAGCAGTACTTC
TRBV5-1	.	.	TRBJ1-2	CASSLEDRLYGYTF	TGCGCCAGCAGCTTGGAGGACAGACTCTATGGCTACACCTTC
TRBV19	.	TRBD1	TRBJ2-7	CASSRGSTGGEQYF	TGTGCCAGTAGTAGGGGATCCACAGGGGGCGAGCAGTACTTC
TRBV18	.	.	TRBJ2-5	CASSPLQETQYF	TGTGCCAGCTCACCTCTTCAAGAGACCCAGTACTTC
TRBV2	once	TRBD1	TRBJ1-1	CASSGSTGMNTEAFF	TGTGCCAGCAGTGGATCGACAGGGATGAACACTGAAGCTTTCTTT